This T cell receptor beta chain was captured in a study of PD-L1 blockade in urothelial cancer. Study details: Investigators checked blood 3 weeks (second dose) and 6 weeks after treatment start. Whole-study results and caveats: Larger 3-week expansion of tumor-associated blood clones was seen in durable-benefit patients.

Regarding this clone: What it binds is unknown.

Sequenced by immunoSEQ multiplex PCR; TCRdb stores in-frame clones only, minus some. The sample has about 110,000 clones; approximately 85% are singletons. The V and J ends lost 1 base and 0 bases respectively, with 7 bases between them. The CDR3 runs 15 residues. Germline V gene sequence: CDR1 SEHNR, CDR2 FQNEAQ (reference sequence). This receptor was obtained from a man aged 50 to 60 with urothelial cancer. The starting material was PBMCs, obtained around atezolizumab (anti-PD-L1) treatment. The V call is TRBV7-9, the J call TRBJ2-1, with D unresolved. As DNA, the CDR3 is TGTGCCAGCAGCTTAGGACGGGTCTCCTACAATGAGCAGTTCTTC. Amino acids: CASSLGRVSYNEQFF. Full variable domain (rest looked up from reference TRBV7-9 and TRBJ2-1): DTGVSQNPRHKITKRGQNVTFRCDPISEHNRLYWYRQTLGQGPEFLTYFQNEAQLEKSRLLSDRFSAERPKGSFSTLEIQRTEQGDSAMYLCASSLGRVSYNEQFFGPGTRLTVL.